This record covers a single TCR beta chain. The germline V and J ends were trimmed by 1 base and 3 bases, with 14 bases remaining between them. The CDR3 sequence is 16 residues long. The V gene's germline CDR1 is SGHRS and CDR2 YFSETQ. This sample is part of a study of T cells in localized non-small cell lung cancer. TCRdb's copy holds only in-frame clones and misses some; the assay was immunoSEQ multiplex PCR. The repertoire has 24,000 or so clones, 88% of them found once; the top ten carry 9.4%. This specimen was peripheral blood mononuclear cells, taken before any cancer treatment. V is TRBV5-1 and J is TRBJ2-1, with D perhaps TRBD2 (6 bases). The sequence derives from a woman aged 35-70 years with stage III lung adenocarcinoma. The DNA for the CDR3 is TGCGCCAGCAGCTTGTACGGGAGAGGGTACTACAATGAGCAGTTCTTC. The encoded protein is CASSLYGRGYYNEQFF.